These 28 T cell receptor beta chains came from one sample sequenced in a study of blood T cell repertoires in COVID-19. Profiled with immunoSEQ multiplex PCR; TCRdb holds only in-frame clones, not every one. The data hold a few hundred thousand clones, with around 90% observed a single time. The sequencing input was peripheral blood. The receptors originated from a woman aged 55-75 years with COVID-19, enrolled during active disease.

The genes are TRBV6-5 and TRBJ2-5; 8 bases are a match to TRBD1. Germline CDR1 reads MNHEY; CDR2 reads SVGAGI. V trimming: 8 bases; J trimming: 4 bases; junction bases outside the gene matches: 12. The CDR3 is made up of 15 amino acids. CDR3 in DNA: TGTGCCAGCCGAGGACAGGGCCTTTCGGGAGAGACCCAGTACTTC. Translation gives CASRGQGLSGETQYF.

V usage is TRBV6-2 or TRBV6-3 and J usage is TRBJ1-2, with a tentative D call TRBD1 (6 bases). Germline V gene data show CDR1 as MNHEY and CDR2 as SVGEGT. The length of the CDR3 is 15 residues. Trimming took 6 bases from V and 0 from J, leaving 14 bases between them. The CDR3 bases are TGTGCCAGCAGCGACGGACAGAGCTCTAACTATGGCTACACCTTC. Its translation: CASSDGQSSNYGYTF.

The chain has TRBV11-2 and TRBJ2-1, with D possibly TRBD1 on 6 matching bases. V lost 2 bases to trimming and J lost 4 bases, with 6 bases between them. Germline CDR1 reads SGHAT; CDR2 reads FQNNGV. This CDR3 comprises 13 residues. The chain's CDR3 is CASSLTGYNEQFF. In nucleotides, the CDR3 is TGTGCCAGCAGCTTAACAGGGTACAATGAGCAGTTCTTC. The entire variable domain, with the rest obtained from reference TRBV11-2 and TRBJ2-1, is as follows: EAGVAQSPRYKIIEKRQSVAFWCNPISGHATLYWYQQILGQGPKLLIQFQNNGVVDDSQLPKDRFSAERLKGVDSTLKIQPAKLEDSAVYLCASSLTGYNEQFFGPGTRLTVL.

The chain is built from TRBV20-1 and TRBJ2-3, with 9 bases aligning to TRBD2. Losses at the gene ends were 3 bases for V and 1 base for J; bases not matched to a gene: 2. The germline gives CDR1 DFQATT, CDR2 SNEGSKA (reference sequence). The CDR3 is 14 residues long. The CDR3 here is CSASERGGTDTQYF. The CDR3 DNA reads as TGCAGTGCTAGTGAGCGGGGGGGCACAGATACGCAGTATTTT.

This chain joins TRBV6-6 and TRBJ1-4; D is unclear. This CDR3 comprises 16 residues. Germline loops: CDR1 MNHNY, CDR2 SVGAGI (reference sequence). V lost 1 base, J lost 0 bases, and 9 bases lay in between. CDR3 DNA: TGTGCCAGCAGTTACTTAGTTGCGGCAACTAATGAAAAACTGTTTTTT. Translating gives CASSYLVAATNEKLFF.

The V and J genes are TRBV13 and TRBJ1-2, with 7 nucleotides matching TRBD1. This CDR3 spans 14 amino acids. V lost 0 bases to trimming and J lost 6 bases; unmatched junction nucleotides: 4. In germline, CDR1 is PRHDT, CDR2 FYEKMQ (reference sequence). The CDR3, as DNA: TGTGCCAGCAGCTTAGGAGGGGGCGGTGATGGCTACACCTTC. This encodes CASSLGGGGDGYTF.

About this clone itself: This CDR3 is also generated by other DNA sequences in the sample. The chain recombines TRBV6-4 with TRBJ2-1, with 9 bases aligning to TRBD2. V was clipped by 0 bases and J by 4 bases; unmatched bases: 1. Per germline, CDR1 MRHNA and CDR2 SNTAGT. This CDR3 is built from 15 residues. The CDR3 is CASSDSAGGYNEQFF. The CDR3 bases are TGTGCCAGCAGTGACTCGGCGGGGGGGTACAATGAGCAGTTCTTC.

This chain connects TRBV2 to TRBJ1-1, with a tentative D call TRBD1 (6 bases). Germline V gene sequence: CDR1 SNHLY, CDR2 FYNNEI. V was shortened by 7 bases and J by 6 bases, with 12 bases between the two germline ends. The CDR3 contains 12 residues. The chain's CDR3 is CASIWGRAEAFF. The CDR3 DNA sequence: TGTGCCAGCATTTGGGGGCGGGCTGAAGCTTTCTTT.

V and J are TRBV29-1 and TRBJ1-2, with D possibly TRBD1 on 5 matching bases. Germline lookup yields CDR1 SQVTM and CDR2 ANQGSEA. This CDR3 region has 15 residues. The ends were cut back, 2 bases at V and 8 bases at J, with 21 bases in the middle. The DNA for the CDR3 is TGCAGCGTTGAACCCCAGGACACCCCGCGGTGGGGCTACACCTTC. It yields the protein CSVEPQDTPRWGYTF. The full variable domain, in which reference TRBV29-1 and TRBJ1-2 provide the parts outside the CDR3, is SAVISQKPSRDICQRGTSLTIQCQVDSQVTMMFWYRQQPGQSLTLIATANQGSEATYESGFVIDKFPISRPNLTFSTLTVSNMSPEDSSIYLCSVEPQDTPRWGYTFGSGTRLTVV.

This clone has just one count. The rearrangement links TRBV5-4 to TRBJ2-7; tentative D call: TRBD2 (6 bases). CDR1 is SGHNT and CDR2 is YYREEE in the germline V gene (reference sequence). V was pared by 6 bases and J by 0 bases, with 16 bases between. The CDR3 spans 15 residues. CDR3 in amino acids: CASTNRDSFSYEQYF. CDR3 sequence (DNA): TGTGCCAGCACCAATCGGGACTCCTTCTCCTACGAGCAGTACTTC.

The chain combines TRBV18 with TRBJ1-4; D gene unclear. Germline assignment: CDR1 KGHSH and CDR2 LQKENI. V was trimmed by 6 bases and J by 0 bases, leaving 14 bases between them. This CDR3 has 16 residues. CDR3 in amino acids: CASSTGRVATNEKLFF. The CDR3, as DNA: TGTGCCAGCTCCACGGGGAGAGTTGCAACTAATGAAAAACTGTTTTTT.

The chain is built from TRBV7-9 and TRBJ1-1; D call uncertain. V was shortened by 6 bases and J by 5 bases, with 13 bases between the two germline ends. In germline, CDR1 is SEHNR, CDR2 FQNEAQ (reference sequence). This CDR3 comprises 13 residues. The CDR3 DNA is TGTGCCAGCAGTCCCCCGGCCGGGACTGAAGCTTTCTTT. This codes for CASSPPAGTEAFF.

V usage is TRBV6-2 or TRBV6-3 and J usage is TRBJ1-4; D gene unclear. Per germline, CDR1 MNHEY and CDR2 SVGEGT. V was clipped by 1 base and J by 7 bases, with 7 bases between them. The CDR3 length is 13 residues. CDR3 amino acids: CASSYLRGEKLFF. The CDR3 DNA sequence: TGTGCCAGCAGTTACTTAAGAGGTGAAAAACTGTTTTTT.

The V call is TRBV4-2, the J call TRBJ2-7; 7 positions agree with TRBD1. V dropped 3 bases and J dropped 6; count of bases not matched to a gene: 11. Per germline, CDR1 LGHNA and CDR2 YNFKEQ. The length of the CDR3 is 15 residues. The CDR3 sequence: CASSQDRDRPREQYF. In DNA form, the CDR3 reads TGTGCCAGCAGCCAGGACCGGGACAGACCGCGCGAGCAGTACTTC.

This clone was counted once. The V gene is TRBV5-8, the J gene TRBJ2-7, with D tentatively TRBD1 (6 bases). V lost 5 bases, J lost 3 bases, and 18 bases lay in between. From germline, CDR1 is SGHTS and CDR2 YDEGEE. The CDR3 extends over 15 amino acids. The CDR3 loop is CASRSHQGRLYEQYF. The CDR3 nucleotides read TGTGCCAGCAGGAGCCACCAGGGGCGACTCTACGAGCAGTACTTC.

The rearrangement uses TRBV9 and TRBJ2-2, with 9 positions matching TRBD1. With V trimmed by 4 bases and J by 3 bases, 4 bases remained unmatched. Germline V CDR1 and CDR2: SGDLS, YYNGEE. The CDR3 has 15 amino acids. In nucleotides, the CDR3 is TGTGCCAGCAGCAGCCGACAGGGGGACACCGGGGAGCTGTTTTTT. Its translation: CASSSRQGDTGELFF.

The CDR3 bases are TGCGCCAGCAGCTTGGAGCCAACCCTCGGGACAGTATACAATGAGCAGTTCTTC. It translates to CASSLEPTLGTVYNEQFF. This chain links TRBV5-1 with TRBJ2-1, with 7 bases aligning to TRBD1. The V segment lost 0 bases and the J segment 4 bases; nucleotides outside the gene matches: 13. Germline V gene sequence: CDR1 SGHRS, CDR2 YFSETQ. CDR3 length: 18 amino acids.

The chain joins TRBV28 to TRBJ2-1, with TRBD2 as a possible D gene (5 bases). CDR1 and CDR2 from the germline V gene are MDHEN and SYDVKM. The length of the CDR3 is 13 residues. V was shortened by 8 bases and J by 4 bases, with 12 bases between the two germline ends. In DNA, the CDR3 is TGTGCCAGCCAAGGTCCGGGATACAATGAGCAGTTCTTC. It encodes CASQGPGYNEQFF.

This rearrangement joins TRBV4-1 to TRBJ1-6, with 7 nucleotides matching TRBD1. Germline-derived CDR1 and CDR2 are MGHRA and YSYEKL. V was clipped by 0 bases and J by 7 bases; unmatched bases: 9. The CDR3 covers 17 residues. This CDR3 is CASSQDPRRTGNSPLHF. In nucleotides, the CDR3 is TGCGCCAGCAGCCAAGATCCCCGTAGGACAGGCAATTCACCCCTCCACTTT.

The rearrangement uses TRBV11-3 and TRBJ2-7; 9 bases match TRBD1. This CDR3 spans 14 amino acids. The germline V gene encodes CDR1 SGHNT and CDR2 YENEEA. V trimming: 5 bases; J trimming: 3 bases; junction bases outside the gene matches: 5. This CDR3 is CASSLTGGIYEQYF. CDR3 nucleotides: TGTGCCAGCAGCCTGACAGGGGGGATCTACGAGCAGTACTTC.

The J gene is TRBJ1-1, the V gene TRBV5-1, with TRBD1 as a possible D gene (5 bases). Germline CDR1 reads SGHRS; CDR2 reads YFSETQ. Trimming took 3 bases from V and 10 from J, leaving 13 bases between them. The CDR3 is 12 residues long. CDR3 coding DNA: TGCGCCAGCAGCTCCTCAGGGTCGGGAGCTTTCTTT. It translates to CASSSSGSGAFF.

This clone has only one observation. The chain carries TRBV5-1 and TRBJ2-3, with a possible D match to TRBD2 (6 bases). V was cut by 4 bases and J by 6 bases, with 24 bases left in between. CDR1 is SGHRS, CDR2 YFSETQ, per germline. The CDR3 consists of 17 residues. DNA of the CDR3: TGCGCCAGCAGCCCCTGGTTTCGGGGGTCGTCAGGTGATACGCAGTATTTT. Residues: CASSPWFRGSSGDTQYF.

V is TRBV9 and J is TRBJ2-2; 11 bases are a match to TRBD1. Unmatched junction bases numbered 9, after V lost 0 bases and J lost 5 bases. Germline V gives CDR1 SGDLS, CDR2 YYNGEE. This CDR3 has 18 residues. Written as DNA, the CDR3 is TGTGCCAGCAGCGTAGCGGGGACAGGGGGATTCGCGACCGGGGAGCTGTTTTTT. Protein sequence: CASSVAGTGGFATGELFF. The variable domain in full, completed from reference TRBV9 and TRBJ2-2, reads DSGVTQTPKHLITATGQRVTLRCSPRSGDLSVYWYQQSLDQGLQFLIQYYNGEERAKGNILERFSAQQFPDLHSELNLSSLELGDSALYFCASSVAGTGGFATGELFFGEGSRLTVL.

The chain combines TRBV30 with TRBJ2-7; 7 bases fit TRBD1. The CDR3 contains 12 residues. The V gene end was trimmed by 2 bases and the J gene end by 6 bases; junction bases not matched to a gene: 4. Germline V gives CDR1 GTSNPN, CDR2 SVGIG (reference sequence). CDR3 amino acids: CAWSKGGAEQYF. In DNA form, the CDR3 reads TGTGCCTGGAGTAAAGGGGGCGCCGAGCAGTACTTC.

This clone has ten or more counts. The chain combines TRBV3-1 (or the pseudogene TRBV3-2) with TRBJ2-1; the match to TRBD2 covers 7 bases. The CDR3 consists of 13 residues. Germline-derived CDR1 and CDR2 are LGHDT and YNNKEL (reference sequence). The ends lost 4 bases at V and 9 bases at J; junction bases unmatched: 6. CDR3 nucleotide sequence: TGTGCCAGCAGCCCCAGCGGGGTCGGTGAGCAGTTCTTC. It codes for CASSPSGVGEQFF.

This clone was recorded once. The V call is TRBV14, the J call TRBJ2-2, with TRBD2 as a possible D gene (5 bases). The ends were cut back, 2 bases at V and 3 bases at J, with 16 bases in the middle. Germline V gene data show CDR1 as SGHDN and CDR2 as FVKESK. This CDR3 has 17 residues. The CDR3 region is CASSQSPSWRDTGELFF. CDR3 DNA sequence: TGTGCCAGCAGCCAAAGCCCCTCCTGGCGGGACACCGGGGAGCTGTTTTTT.

The V gene is TRBV5-6, the J gene TRBJ2-7; possible D gene TRBD2, 5 bases. Trimming removed 4 bases from V and 4 bases from J, with 18 bases in between. From germline, CDR1 is SGHDT and CDR2 YYEEEE. This CDR3 has 15 amino acids. The CDR3, as DNA: TGTGCCAGCAGCCTTTACCGGGGAAGGGAGTACGAGCAGTACTTC. It yields the protein CASSLYRGREYEQYF.

This sequence joins TRBV10-3 and TRBJ2-1; D unclear. The CDR3 loop spans 13 amino acids. V lost 3 bases to trimming and J lost 5 bases, with 8 bases between them. Per the germline V gene, CDR1 is ENHRY and CDR2 is SYGVKD. The CDR3 DNA reads TGTGCCATCAGTGACAGAGGAGACAATGAGCAGTTCTTC. Encoded protein: CAISDRGDNEQFF.